Listed here are 5 T cell receptor beta chains from one sample, sequenced in a study of identical twins. Each CDR3 protein is one row after TCRdb ran MiXCR on the 5' RACE reads. The sample has 500,000 to 550,000 distinct CDR3 sequences, approximately 20% seen once; the top ten hold around 0.5%. These records were also assigned to another study, of yellow fever vaccine responses in identical twins.

Sequenced sample: CD4+ T cells sorted from blood. The receptors shown here come from a woman between 18 and 29 years old in good health.

Only a few counts were recorded for this clonotype. J is TRBJ2-3 and V is TRBV29-1; TRBD2 aligns across 7 bases. Germline CDR1 reads SQVTM; CDR2 reads ANQGSEA. The CDR3 totals 15 residues. The ends lost 6 bases at V and 4 bases at J; junction bases unmatched: 13. DNA of the CDR3: TGCAGCGTGGCGAGGCTAGCGGAGAGGGCAGATACGCAGTATTTT. It encodes CSVARLAERADTQYF.

The table lists this clonotype with a few counts. The genes are TRBV5-1 and TRBJ1-6; 7 bases are a match to TRBD1. The CDR3 spans 16 residues. CDR1 SGHRS and CDR2 YFSETQ come from the germline V gene. Unmatched junction bases numbered 2, after V lost 0 bases and J lost 2 bases. DNA of the CDR3: TGCGCCAGCAGCTTGGAGGGGGCAACCTATAATTCACCCCTCCACTTT. Its protein product is CASSLEGATYNSPLHF.

V usage is TRBV20-1 and J usage is TRBJ2-7, with a weak D call TRBD1 (6 bases). The CDR3 spans 16 residues. From germline, CDR1 is DFQATT and CDR2 SNEGSKA (reference sequence). V was shortened by 6 bases and J by 6 bases, with 27 bases between the two germline ends. The CDR3 spells CSAAPSGQRRKGEQYV. In DNA, the CDR3 is TGCAGTGCAGCACCCAGCGGACAGAGGAGGAAGGGCGAGCAGTACGTC.

This clonotype was found a few times. V usage is TRBV5-1 and J usage is TRBJ2-3; TRBD2 aligns across 14 bases. V dropped 4 bases and J dropped 5; count of bases not matched to a gene: 9. Germline V CDR1 and CDR2: SGHRS, YFSETQ. There are 17 residues in the CDR3. The CDR3, as DNA: TGCGCCAGCAGCCTACCGGGACTAGCGGGAGTAGTAGATACGCAGTATTTT. Its protein is CASSLPGLAGVVDTQYF.

The chain uses TRBV6-5 and TRBJ2-1, with 10 positions matching TRBD2. The CDR3 has 16 amino acids. Looked up from germline, CDR1 is MNHEY and CDR2 is SVGAGI. The V segment lost 4 bases and the J segment 4 bases; nucleotides outside the gene matches: 7. The CDR3 region is CASSFRRTSGYNEQFF. Here the CDR3 DNA reads TGTGCCAGCAGTTTTCGACGGACTAGCGGTTACAATGAGCAGTTCTTC.